This passage covers 17 T cell receptor beta chains from one sample sequenced in a study of tumor-infiltrating lymphocytes in primary liver carcinoma. The investigators made TCR beta cDNA from roughly 0.45 ug total RNA, using a constant-region primer. Slightly modified ARM-PCR served as the procedure for the TCR beta libraries. These libraries came from three rounds of nested multiplex PCR. TRBV1-TRBV30 forward and Cbeta reverse primers drove the first two approximately 10-cycle rounds. One entry per CDR3 protein, called by TCRdb with MiXCR from the multiplex PCR reads. This sample has tens of thousands of distinct CDR3 sequences; roughly two thirds occur once, and the top ten carry about a quarter. Each 20-30 mg portion of unsorted bulk tissue served as the source for co-extraction of RNA and DNA. The sample was liver tumor tissue from sampling region 4. As to subset: tumor region T4, right-lateral pole. These receptor sequences come from a man aged 40-49 years with primary liver carcinoma and hepatitis B virus infection.

As to this clonotype: At one end, the junction sequence differs from germline, possibly due to a read error. This chain links TRBV11-2 with TRBJ2-2; perhaps D is TRBD1 or TRBD2 (5 bases each). The CDR3 has 17 residues. CDR1 and CDR2 (germline): SGHAT, FQNNGV. The CDR3 reads CASSLVRTYPGTWELFF. CDR3 nucleotides: TGTGCCAGTAGCTTAGTTCGGACATACCCAGGGACCTGGGAGCTGTTTTTT.

In regard to this clonotype: A much larger clone lies a single base off, so this may be a read error. V is TRBV2 and J is TRBJ2-1; D uncertain. The ends were cut back, 6 bases at V and 8 bases at J, with 11 bases in the middle. The CDR3 is 12 residues long. CDR1 SNHLY and CDR2 FYNNEI come from the germline V gene. CDR3 sequence: CASSARGDEQFF. As DNA, the CDR3 is TGTGCCAGCAGCGCGAGAGGCGATGAGCAGTTCTTC.

Remarks on this clonotype: The junction departs from germline at one end; a sequencing error may be responsible. The chain recombines TRBV7-9 with TRBJ1-6; D call uncertain. The germline gives CDR1 SEHNR, CDR2 FQNEAQ (reference sequence). The CDR3 runs to 15 residues. The CDR3 region is CASSSDGPQSSPPHF. The CDR3 DNA is TGTGCCAGCAGCTCGGATGGACCTCAGAGCTCACCCCCCCACTTT.

The chain has TRBV4-2 and TRBJ2-5; 7 bases fit TRBD2. V trimming: 4 bases; J trimming: 2 bases; junction bases outside the gene matches: 13. Germline CDR1 reads LGHNA; CDR2 reads YNFKEQ. This CDR3 contains 17 residues. The CDR3 is CASSRGASGRTQETQYF. The DNA for the CDR3 is TGTGCCAGCAGCCGTGGGGCTAGCGGACGGACGCAAGAGACCCAGTACTTC.

The chain links TRBV19 to TRBJ2-7; TRBD1 is a possible D gene (6 bases). This CDR3 region has 14 residues. Germline assignment: CDR1 LNHDA and CDR2 SQIVND (reference sequence). V shed 4 bases and J shed 0 bases, with 10 bases lying between them. As DNA, the CDR3 is TGTGCCAGTAGTACCCGACAGGTCTCCTACGAGCAGTACTTC. Protein product: CASSTRQVSYEQYF.

Turning to this clonotype: It is likely a read error, because the conserved phenylalanine at the end of the CDR3 is missing. No DNA is shown, since the ends of the CDR3 on it are uncertain; the CDR3 is the one TCRdb lists. The chain carries TRBV11-1 and TRBJ1-2; TRBD1 is taken as the D call from the table, unchecked against the DNA. Per germline, CDR1 SGHAT and CDR2 FQDESV (reference sequence). The CDR3 length equals 13 residues, ends included. CDR3 residues: CASSPGHHYGYAL.

To note about this clonotype: A junction boundary mismatches the germline segment, possibly from a read error. This chain joins TRBV7-9 and TRBJ2-7, with D possibly being TRBD2 (5 bases). The CDR3 is 14 amino acids. Germline CDR1 and CDR2: SEHNR and FQNEAQ (reference sequence). The DNA for the CDR3 is TGTGCCAGCAGCTTAGCGGGAGAGCCCTGCGAGCGGTACTTC. As protein: CASSLAGEPCERYF.

There are a few counts of this clonotype. The chain has TRBV7-8 and TRBJ2-1; D is perhaps TRBD2 (5 bases). This CDR3 has 15 amino acids. CDR1 SGHVS and CDR2 FQNEAQ come from the germline V gene. The CDR3 nucleotides are TGTGTCAGTAGACCGGCAAGCGGTTCCTACAATGAGCAGTTCTTC. Encoded protein: CVSRPASGSYNEQFF.

This clonotype has more than one count but fewer than ten. The junction differs from germline at one of its ends, possibly a read error. In DNA form, the CDR3 reads TGTGCCAGCAGCCTTCTTGCGGGTTCTTACTACAACGAGCAGTTCTTC. This gives the protein CASSLLAGSYYNEQFF. This chain links TRBV11-2 with TRBJ2-1; D may be TRBD2 (5 bases). CDR1 is SGHAT, CDR2 FQNNGV, per germline. The CDR3 contains 16 residues.

The chain carries TRBV28 and TRBJ2-3; tentatively, D is TRBD2 (6 bases). The CDR3 is made up of 14 amino acids. Trimming took off 10 bases at V and 6 bases at J, with 20 bases between the two ends. Germline lookup yields CDR1 MDHEN and CDR2 SYDVKM. In nucleotides, the CDR3 is TGTGCCAATAGGGGACTGGGGGTAATGGATACGCAGTATTTT. The encoded protein is CANRGLGVMDTQYF.

In the case of this clonotype: Since a much larger clone is just one base distant, this may be a read error. The CDR3 DNA follows: TGTGCCAGCAACCACGGGACAGAAAAGCTGTTTTTT. Amino acid sequence: CASNHGTEKLFF. V gene TRBV7-9 combines with J gene TRBJ2-2; 7 bases are shared with TRBD1. Germline lookup yields CDR1 SEHNR and CDR2 FQNEAQ (reference sequence). The CDR3 has 12 residues. The junction had 8 bases not matched to a gene; V was cut back by 7 bases and J by 12 bases.

In the case of this clonotype: Being one base from a much bigger clone, this may be a read error. V is TRBV10-3 and J is TRBJ1-5; D is undetermined. The CDR3 runs 15 residues. Germline V gene lookup returns CDR1 ENHRY and CDR2 SYGVKD. V lost 7 bases and J lost 3, with 16 bases in between. The CDR3 nucleotides are TGTGCCATCAAGAAGGACGGCGATATCAATCAGCCCCAGCATTTT. It yields the protein CAIKKDGDINQPQHF.

In the case of this clonotype: Here the CDR3 omits its conserved ending phenylalanine or tryptophan, so a read error is the likely source. J is TRBJ2-3 and V is TRBV29-1; TRBD2 aligns across 10 bases. CDR3 length: 14 residues. The ends lost 3 bases at V and 7 bases at J; junction bases unmatched: 7. Germline CDR1 reads SQVTM; CDR2 reads ANQGSEA. The CDR3 spells CSVDGASGSYTQYY. DNA for the CDR3: TGCAGCGTTGATGGGGCTAGCGGGAGTTATACGCAGTATTAT.

This clonotype occurred a few times. Mismatch with germline at one junction end may stem from a read error. The chain employs TRBV19 and TRBJ2-1; 10 nucleotides match TRBD2. The CDR3 spans 16 residues. Looked up from germline, CDR1 is LNHDA and CDR2 is SQIVND (reference sequence). CDR3 protein: CASSIAGTSEYSEQFF. CDR3 in DNA: TGTGCCAGTAGTATCGCCGGGACTAGCGAATACAGTGAGCAGTTCTTC.

In its sample, this clonotype was seen many times. The rearrangement joins TRBV7-8 to TRBJ2-1, with 15 bases lining up with TRBD2. Germline values: CDR1 SGHVS, CDR2 FQNEAQ. The CDR3 consists of 15 residues. V shed 3 bases, J shed 6 bases, and the junction held 0 bases outside the gene matches. Here the CDR3 DNA reads TGTGCCAGCAGCTTGGGACTAGCGGGGGGCAATGAGCAGTTCTTC. It translates to CASSLGLAGGNEQFF.

This clonotype was counted ten times or more. The V and J genes are TRBV25-1 and TRBJ2-7; D may match TRBD1 or TRBD2 (6 bases each). Germline CDR1 reads MGHDK; CDR2 reads SYGVNS. CDR3 length: 13 amino acids. The ends were cut back, 6 bases at V and 8 bases at J, with 17 bases in the middle. DNA for the CDR3: TGTGCCAGCAGAGACAGGACTACGGTTAAGCAGTACTTC. Translation gives CASRDRTTVKQYF.

The CDR3 here is CASSLEWGQGIDLNTEAFF. The CDR3 region has the DNA TGTGCCAGCAGCTTAGAGTGGGGACAGGGAATAGACTTGAACACTGAAGCTTTCTTT. The chain carries TRBV11-2 and TRBJ1-1, with 9 bases that match TRBD1. This CDR3 has 19 residues. V lost 0 bases to trimming and J lost 0 bases; unmatched junction nucleotides: 11. Germline-derived CDR1 and CDR2 are SGHAT and FQNNGV.